This TCR beta chain is from a study of beta chain features in type 1 diabetes. Overall study findings and caveats: Shorter templates may be favored by PCR, equally so in patients and controls. Patients showed naive, central memory and Treg TCRB repertoires that appeared more similar than those of healthy donors. Individuals with type 1 diabetes displayed fewer insertions and more deletions at VDJ junctions. Significant though moderate, a shortening of TCRB CDR3s appeared in all four CD4+ subsets of Type 1 diabetes patients.

There are a few counts of this clone. Its antigen is as yet unknown. Expressed TCRB transcripts got sequenced, as all isolated RNA was reverse transcribed. Assay used: immunoSEQ multiplex PCR; TCRdb lists only in-frame clones, some missing. The sample carries about 340,000 clones, less than 15% recorded once. The V end was cut by 6 bases, the J end by 5 bases, with 4 bases between. Germline V gene sequence: CDR1 LGHNT, CDR2 FRNRAP. CDR3 length: 10 amino acids. The chain joins TRBV12-5 to TRBJ2-5; D uncertain. The receptor comes from a woman aged 18-29 years with type 1 diabetes. The specimen was naive CD4+ T cells from blood. CDR3 DNA sequence: TGTGCTAGTGGGGAGGAGACCCAGTACTTC. The encoded protein is CASGEETQYF. Full variable domain (missing parts from reference TRBV12-5 and TRBJ2-5): DARVTQTPRHKVTEMGQEVTMRCQPILGHNTVFWYRQTMMQGLELLAYFRNRAPLDDSGMPKDRFSAEMPDATLATLKIQPSEPRDSAVYFCASGEETQYFGPGTRLLVL.